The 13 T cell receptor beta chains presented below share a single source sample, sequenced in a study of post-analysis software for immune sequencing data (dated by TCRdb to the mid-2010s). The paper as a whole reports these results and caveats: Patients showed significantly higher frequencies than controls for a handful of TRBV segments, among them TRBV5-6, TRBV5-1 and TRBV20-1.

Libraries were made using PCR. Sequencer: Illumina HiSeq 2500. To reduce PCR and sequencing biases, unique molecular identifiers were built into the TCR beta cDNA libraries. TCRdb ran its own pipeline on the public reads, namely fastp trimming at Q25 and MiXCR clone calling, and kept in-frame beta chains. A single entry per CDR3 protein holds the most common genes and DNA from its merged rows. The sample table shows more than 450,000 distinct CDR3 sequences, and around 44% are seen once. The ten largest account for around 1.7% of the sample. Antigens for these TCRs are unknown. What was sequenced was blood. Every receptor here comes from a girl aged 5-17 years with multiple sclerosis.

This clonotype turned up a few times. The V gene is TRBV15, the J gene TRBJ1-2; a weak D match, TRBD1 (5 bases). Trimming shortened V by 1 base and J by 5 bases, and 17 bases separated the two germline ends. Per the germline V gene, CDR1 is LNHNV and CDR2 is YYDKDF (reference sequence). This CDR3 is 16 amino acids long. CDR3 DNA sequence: TGTGCCACCAGCAGAGGCAGGGAGGGATGGGGATATGGCTACACCTTC. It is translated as CATSRGREGWGYGYTF.

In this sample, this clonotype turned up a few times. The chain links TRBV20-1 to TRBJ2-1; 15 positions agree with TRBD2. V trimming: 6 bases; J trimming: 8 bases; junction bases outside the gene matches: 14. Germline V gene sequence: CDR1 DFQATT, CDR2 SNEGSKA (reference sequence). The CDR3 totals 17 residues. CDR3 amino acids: CSATKWGLAGGIDEQFF. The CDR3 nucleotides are TGCAGTGCCACGAAGTGGGGACTAGCGGGGGGAATCGATGAGCAGTTCTTC.

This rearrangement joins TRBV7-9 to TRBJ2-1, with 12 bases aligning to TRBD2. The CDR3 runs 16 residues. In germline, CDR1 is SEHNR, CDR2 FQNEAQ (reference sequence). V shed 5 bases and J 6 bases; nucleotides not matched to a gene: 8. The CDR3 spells CASSASGRAVSNEQFF. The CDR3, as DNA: TGTGCCAGCAGCGCTAGCGGGAGGGCGGTCTCCAATGAGCAGTTCTTC.

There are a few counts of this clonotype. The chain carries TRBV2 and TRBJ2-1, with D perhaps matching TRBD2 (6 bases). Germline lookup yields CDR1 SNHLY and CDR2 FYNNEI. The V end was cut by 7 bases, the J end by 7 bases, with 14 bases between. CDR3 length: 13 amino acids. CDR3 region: CASTPGLWNEQFF. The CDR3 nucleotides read TGTGCCAGCACCCCGGGACTCTGGAATGAGCAGTTCTTC.

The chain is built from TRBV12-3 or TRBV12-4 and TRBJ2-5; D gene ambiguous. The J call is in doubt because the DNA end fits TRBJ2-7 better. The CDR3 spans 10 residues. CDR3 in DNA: TGTGCCAACGAAGACGACGAGCAGTACTTC. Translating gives CANEDDEQYF.

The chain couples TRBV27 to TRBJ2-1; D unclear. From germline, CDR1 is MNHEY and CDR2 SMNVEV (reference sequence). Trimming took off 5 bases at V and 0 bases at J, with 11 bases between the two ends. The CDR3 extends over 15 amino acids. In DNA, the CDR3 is TGTGCCAGCAGTCTCGAAGTAAGCTCCTACAATGAGCAGTTCTTC. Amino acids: CASSLEVSSYNEQFF.

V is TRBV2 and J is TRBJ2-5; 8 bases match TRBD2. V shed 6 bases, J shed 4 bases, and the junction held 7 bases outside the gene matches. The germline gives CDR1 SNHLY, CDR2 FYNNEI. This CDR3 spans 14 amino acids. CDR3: CASRGTTSGETQYF. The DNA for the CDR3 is TGTGCCAGCAGGGGTACAACTAGCGGAGAGACCCAGTACTTC.

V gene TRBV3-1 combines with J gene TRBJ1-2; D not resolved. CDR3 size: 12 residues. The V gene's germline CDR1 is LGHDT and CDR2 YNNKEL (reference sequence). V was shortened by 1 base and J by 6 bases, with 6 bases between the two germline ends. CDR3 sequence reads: CASSQGIDGYTF. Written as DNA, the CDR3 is TGTGCCAGCAGCCAAGGTATCGATGGCTACACCTTC. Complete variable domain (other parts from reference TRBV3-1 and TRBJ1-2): DTAVSQTPKYLVTQMGNDKSIKCEQNLGHDTMYWYKQDSKKFLKIMFSYNNKELIINETVPNRFSPKSPDKAHLNLHINSLELGDSAVYFCASSQGIDGYTFGSGTRLTVV.

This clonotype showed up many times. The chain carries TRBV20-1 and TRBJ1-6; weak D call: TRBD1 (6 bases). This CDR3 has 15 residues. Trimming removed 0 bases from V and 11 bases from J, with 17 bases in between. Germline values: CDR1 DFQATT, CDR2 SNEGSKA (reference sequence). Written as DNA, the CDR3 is TGCAGTGCTAGAGATACGGCCAGGGGAAGGGCACCCCTCCACTTT. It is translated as CSARDTARGRAPLHF.

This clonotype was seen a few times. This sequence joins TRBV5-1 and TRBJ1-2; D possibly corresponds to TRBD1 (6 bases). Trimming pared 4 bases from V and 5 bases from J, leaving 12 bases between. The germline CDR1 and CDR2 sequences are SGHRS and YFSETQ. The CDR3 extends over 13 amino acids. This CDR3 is CASSMDSRYGYTF. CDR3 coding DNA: TGCGCCAGCAGCATGGACAGCCGTTATGGCTACACCTTC.

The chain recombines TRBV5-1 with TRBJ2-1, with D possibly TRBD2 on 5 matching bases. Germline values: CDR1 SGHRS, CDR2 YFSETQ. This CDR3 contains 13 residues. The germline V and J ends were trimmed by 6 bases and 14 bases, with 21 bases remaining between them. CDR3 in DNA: TGCGCCAGCAATAGTGAGGGCTCCAGCCTCAAGTTCTTC. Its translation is CASNSEGSSLKFF.

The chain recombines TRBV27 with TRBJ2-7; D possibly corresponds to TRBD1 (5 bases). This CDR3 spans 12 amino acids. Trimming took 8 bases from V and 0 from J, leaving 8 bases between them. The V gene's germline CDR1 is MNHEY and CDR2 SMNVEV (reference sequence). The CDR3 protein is CASRQSSYEQYF. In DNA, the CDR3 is TGTGCCAGCCGACAGAGCTCCTACGAGCAGTACTTC.

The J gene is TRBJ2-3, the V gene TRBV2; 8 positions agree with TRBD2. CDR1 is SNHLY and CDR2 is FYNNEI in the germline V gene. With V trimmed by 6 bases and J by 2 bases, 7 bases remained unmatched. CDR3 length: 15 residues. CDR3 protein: CASSALRGATDTQYF. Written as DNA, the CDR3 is TGTGCCAGCAGCGCTCTGCGGGGGGCCACAGATACGCAGTATTTT.